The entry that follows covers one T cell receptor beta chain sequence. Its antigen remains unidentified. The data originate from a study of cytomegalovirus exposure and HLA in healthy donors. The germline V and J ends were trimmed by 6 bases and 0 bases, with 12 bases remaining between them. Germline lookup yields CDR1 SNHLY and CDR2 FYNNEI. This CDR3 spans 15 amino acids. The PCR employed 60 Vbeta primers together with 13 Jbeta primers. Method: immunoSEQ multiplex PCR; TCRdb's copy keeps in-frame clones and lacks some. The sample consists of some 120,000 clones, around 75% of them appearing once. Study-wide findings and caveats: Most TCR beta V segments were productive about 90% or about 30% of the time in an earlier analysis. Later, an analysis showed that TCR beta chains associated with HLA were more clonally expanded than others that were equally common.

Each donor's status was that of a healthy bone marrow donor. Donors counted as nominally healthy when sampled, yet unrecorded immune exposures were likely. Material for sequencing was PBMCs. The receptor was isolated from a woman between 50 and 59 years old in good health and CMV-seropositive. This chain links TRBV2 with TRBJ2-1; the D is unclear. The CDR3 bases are TGTGCCAGCAGCCCCCGAGAAAGCTCCTACAATGAGCAGTTCTTC. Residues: CASSPRESSYNEQFF.